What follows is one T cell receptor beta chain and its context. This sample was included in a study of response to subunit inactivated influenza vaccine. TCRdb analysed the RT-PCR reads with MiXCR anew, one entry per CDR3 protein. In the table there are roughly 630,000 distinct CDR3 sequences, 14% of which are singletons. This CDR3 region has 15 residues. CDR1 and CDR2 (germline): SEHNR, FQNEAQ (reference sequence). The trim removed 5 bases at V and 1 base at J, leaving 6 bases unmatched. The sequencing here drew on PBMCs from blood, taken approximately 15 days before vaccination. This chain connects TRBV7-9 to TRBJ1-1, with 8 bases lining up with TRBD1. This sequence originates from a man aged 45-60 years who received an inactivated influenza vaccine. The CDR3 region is CASSPQGAANTEAFF. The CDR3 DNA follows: TGTGCCAGCAGCCCCCAGGGGGCGGCGAACACTGAAGCTTTCTTT.